This entry lists 18 T cell receptor beta chains sequenced from one sample in a study of T cell repertoires in cytomegalovirus infection. TCRdb reprocessed the reads via MiXCR and lists one record per CDR3 protein. The table includes nearly 550,000 distinct CDR3 sequences, 16% detected once. Sequencing was performed on CD8+ T cells from PBMCs. The receptors originated from a human donor in good health (CMV status not recorded). Some clones in this sample may be carry-over from other donors' samples.

This clonotype was recorded many times. This sequence joins TRBV4-1 and TRBJ1-1; D not resolved. The CDR3 covers 14 residues. Germline assignment: CDR1 MGHRA and CDR2 YSYEKL. Trimming left V 0 bases short and J 10 bases short, with 15 bases between. CDR3 loop: CASSQDLEDPGAFF. The CDR3 region has the DNA TGCGCCAGCAGCCAAGATCTCGAGGACCCGGGAGCTTTCTTT.

The chain uses TRBV19 and TRBJ1-2; 7 nucleotides match TRBD1. Unmatched junction bases numbered 11, after V lost 3 bases and J lost 1 base. CDR3 size: 17 residues. Germline V gene lookup returns CDR1 LNHDA and CDR2 SQIVND (reference sequence). The CDR3 protein is CASSILTGSSFNYGYTF. In DNA form, the CDR3 reads TGTGCCAGTAGTATCCTGACAGGGTCCTCCTTTAACTATGGCTACACCTTC. The complete variable domain, with remaining parts taken from reference TRBV19 and TRBJ1-2, reads DGGITQSPKYLFRKEGQNVTLSCEQNLNHDAMYWYRQDPGQGLRLIYYSQIVNDFQKGDIAEGYSVSREKKESFPLTVTSAQKNPTAFYLCASSILTGSSFNYGYTFGSGTRLTVV.

The chain recombines TRBV9 with TRBJ2-3; 9 positions agree with TRBD2. The trim removed 4 bases at V and 2 bases at J, leaving 5 bases unmatched. This CDR3 is 15 amino acids long. The germline gives CDR1 SGDLS, CDR2 YYNGEE. In DNA form, the CDR3 reads TGTGCCAGCAGCCTTAGCGGGGGAATCACAGATACGCAGTATTTT. This translates into CASSLSGGITDTQYF.

This clonotype was seen ten or more times. V usage is TRBV27 and J usage is TRBJ2-5; D is unclear. The germline gives CDR1 MNHEY, CDR2 SMNVEV (reference sequence). V shed 3 bases and J shed 5 bases, with 10 bases lying between them. The CDR3 loop spans 13 amino acids. The CDR3, as DNA: TGTGCCAGCAGTTTGTGGGGTGGGGAGACCCAGTACTTC. Residues: CASSLWGGETQYF.

This clonotype was recorded at least ten times. The chain joins TRBV27 to TRBJ2-2; the D gene could be TRBD1 or TRBD2 (5 bases each). Trimming stripped 8 bases from V and 0 bases from J, with 16 bases between. The CDR3 spans 16 residues. Per germline, CDR1 MNHEY and CDR2 SMNVEV (reference sequence). The CDR3 loop is CASGDRSTSNTGELFF. The CDR3 DNA follows: TGTGCCAGCGGGGACCGATCAACCTCGAACACCGGGGAGCTGTTTTTT.

The genes are TRBV6-5 and TRBJ2-7, with a possible D match to TRBD2 (7 bases). Trimming took 0 bases from V and 5 from J, leaving 14 bases between them. The CDR3 length is 15 residues. The V gene's germline CDR1 is MNHEY and CDR2 SVGAGI. The CDR3 is CASSYSGGGGDEQYF. Here the CDR3 DNA reads TGTGCCAGCAGTTACTCGGGGGGGGGCGGCGACGAGCAGTACTTC.

The J gene is TRBJ1-2, the V gene TRBV12-3 or TRBV12-4, with TRBD1 matching over 7 bases. This CDR3 is built from 15 residues. V gave up 5 bases and J gave up 1 base; unmatched junction bases: 7. CDR3 sequence reads: CASSRQGMGNYGYTF. The CDR3 coding sequence is TGTGCCAGCAGTCGACAGGGAATGGGTAACTATGGCTACACCTTC.

As for this clonotype: Given the absence of the conserved phenylalanine or tryptophan at the CDR3 end, a read error is likely. The V and J genes are TRBV7-9 and TRBJ2-1; no clear D. The V gene lost 1 base and the J gene lost 0 bases, with 7 bases spanning the gap. Germline V gene lookup returns CDR1 SEHNR and CDR2 FQNEAQ (reference sequence). CDR3 length: 15 amino acids. The CDR3, as DNA: TGTGCCAGCAGCTTAGAAGGAAGCTCCTACAATGAGCAGTTCTTA. This gives the protein CASSLEGSSYNEQFL.

Many counts were recorded for this clonotype. This sequence joins TRBV11-2 and TRBJ2-1; 8 bases map to TRBD2. Germline CDR1 is SGHAT and CDR2 is FQNNGV. Trimming cost V 5 bases and J 4 bases; bases outside gene matches: 10. The CDR3 is 16 residues long. CDR3 sequence reads: CASSPPGVAGYNEQFF. The CDR3 region has the DNA TGTGCCAGCAGCCCCCCCGGAGTAGCGGGGTACAATGAGCAGTTCTTC. The complete variable domain, with remaining parts taken from reference TRBV11-2 and TRBJ2-1, reads EAGVAQSPRYKIIEKRQSVAFWCNPISGHATLYWYQQILGQGPKLLIQFQNNGVVDDSQLPKDRFSAERLKGVDSTLKIQPAKLEDSAVYLCASSPPGVAGYNEQFFGPGTRLTVL.

Concerning this clonotype itself: A read error is likely, as this CDR3 ends without the conserved phenylalanine or tryptophan. The limits of the CDR3 on the DNA are not certain, so only TCRdb's listed CDR3 is given. V and J are TRBV12-3 or TRBV12-4 and TRBJ1-2. The CDR3 totals 14 residues, both ends included. The CDR3 sequence is CASSLVADNYGYTL.

This clonotype was counted many times. The chain employs TRBV7-9 and TRBJ1-5, with D maybe TRBD1 (6 bases). The germline V and J ends were trimmed by 6 bases and 5 bases, with 17 bases remaining between them. The CDR3 extends over 15 amino acids. CDR1 SEHNR and CDR2 FQNEAQ come from the germline V gene (reference sequence). The CDR3: CASSSTTGAYQPQHF. The CDR3 DNA reads as TGTGCCAGCAGTTCTACGACAGGAGCTTATCAGCCCCAGCATTTT. The entire variable domain, with the rest obtained from reference TRBV7-9 and TRBJ1-5, is as follows: DTGVSQNPRHKITKRGQNVTFRCDPISEHNRLYWYRQTLGQGPEFLTYFQNEAQLEKSRLLSDRFSAERPKGSFSTLEIQRTEQGDSAMYLCASSSTTGAYQPQHFGDGTRLSIL.

The sample holds many counts of this clonotype. V is TRBV12-3 or TRBV12-4 and J is TRBJ2-5, with D perhaps matching TRBD2 (6 bases). The CDR3 length is 14 residues. With 8 bases removed from V and 2 bases from J, the gap between germline ends came to 15 bases. Here the CDR3 reads CASGGWQAQETQYF. The DNA for the CDR3 is TGTGCCAGCGGGGGGTGGCAGGCGCAAGAGACCCAGTACTTC.

This clonotype was counted a few times. The J gene is TRBJ1-5, the V gene TRBV2; D gene ambiguous. The CDR3 loop spans 13 amino acids. Trimming shortened V by 4 bases and J by 5 bases, and 9 bases separated the two germline ends. Germline CDR1 is SNHLY and CDR2 is FYNNEI. CDR3 loop: CASSASTYQPQHF. CDR3 DNA: TGTGCCAGCAGTGCAAGCACCTATCAGCCCCAGCATTTT.

The rearrangement links TRBV24-1 to TRBJ1-5; D gene ambiguous. V shed 7 bases and J shed 8 bases, with 8 bases lying between them. Germline V gene lookup returns CDR1 KGHDR and CDR2 SFDVKD. The CDR3 length is 11 residues. The CDR3 DNA reads TGTGCCACCAGCAGCGGGGAGCCCCAGCATTTT. It translates to CATSSGEPQHF.

This clonotype was seen repeatedly, ten times or more. This chain links TRBV24-1 with TRBJ2-2; D is undetermined. This CDR3 region has 11 residues. The germline V gene encodes CDR1 KGHDR and CDR2 SFDVKD. V was pared by 8 bases and J by 5 bases, with 5 bases between. This chain's CDR3 is CATMGTGELFF. The CDR3 DNA reads TGTGCCACCATGGGTACCGGGGAGCTGTTTTTT.

This clonotype has ten or more counts. This rearrangement joins TRBV7-6 to TRBJ2-3, with 10 bases aligning to TRBD2. CDR3 length: 15 amino acids. CDR1 and CDR2 (germline): SGHVS, FNYEAQ. With 1 base clipped from V and 6 bases from J, the junction kept 4 bases outside the gene matches. The CDR3 protein is CASSLGSGGLDTQYF. In DNA, the CDR3 is TGTGCCAGCAGCTTAGGTAGCGGGGGGTTGGATACGCAGTATTTT.

This clonotype was seen only a few times. V is TRBV12-3 or TRBV12-4 and J is TRBJ2-7; D is ambiguous. CDR3 size: 15 residues. The ends were cut back, 4 bases at V and 3 bases at J, with 16 bases in the middle. The CDR3 coding sequence is TGTGCCAGCAGTTATTCGATGAGGACCCACTACGAGCAGTACTTC. Translated, it gives CASSYSMRTHYEQYF.

This clonotype was counted at least ten times. The chain carries TRBV7-8 and TRBJ2-5; 10 bases are shared with TRBD2. The CDR3 consists of 16 residues. The junction had 9 bases not matched to a gene; V was cut back by 5 bases and J by 3 bases. Germline lookup yields CDR1 SGHVS and CDR2 FQNEAQ. Here the CDR3 DNA reads TGTGCCAGCAGCCCTCGACTAGCGGGTGGGGAAGAGACCCAGTACTTC. Amino acid sequence: CASSPRLAGGEETQYF.